This record looks at one T cell receptor (beta chain) sequence and its context. Full-length variable regions came from constant-region reverse primers plus semi-nested Nested Universal Primer A PCR. TCRdb recomputed calls from the 5' RACE reads with MiXCR, one row per CDR3 protein. The sample shows fewer than 75,000 distinct CDR3 sequences, less than 30% of them seen only once. V lost 7 bases to trimming and J lost 2 bases, with 15 bases between them. The CDR3 extends over 14 amino acids. Germline values: CDR1 MDHEN, CDR2 SYDVKM. Treg sorting used a CD4+CD25+CD127-/low gate. The sequencing input was tumor-infiltrating Tregs sorted from the breast tumor. V gene TRBV28 combines with J gene TRBJ2-7, with TRBD1 as a possible D gene (6 bases). The sequence was collected from a female donor with breast cancer. As DNA, the CDR3 is TGTGCCAGCACCGGAGGACAGAGTACCTACGAGCAGTACTTC. This translates into CASTGGQSTYEQYF. Using reference TRBV28 and TRBJ2-7 for the parts outside the CDR3, the full variable domain is DVKVTQSSRYLVKRTGEKVFLECVQDMDHENMFWYRQDPGLGLRLIYFSYDVKMKEKGDIPEGYSVSREKKERFSLILESASTNQTSMYLCASTGGQSTYEQYFGPGTRLTVT.